This T cell receptor (beta chain) was profiled in a study of CD8+ T cells in alopecia areata. V was cut by 1 base and J by 0 bases, with 6 bases left in between. The CDR3 spans 15 residues. Germline V gene data show CDR1 as MNHEY and CDR2 as SMNVEV (reference sequence). Individuals with alopecia areata gave both lesional scalp punch biopsies and peripheral blood for collection. The authors sorted CD4+ and CD8+ T cells from PBMCs. TCR sequencing used cDNA made by reverse transcription of extracted RNA. Sequenced by immunoSEQ multiplex PCR; TCRdb stores in-frame clones only, minus some. Here the sample spans 89,000 or so clones, about 51% being singletons. Of note for this clone: What it binds is unknown.

Study-wide points: Normal scalp showed lower clonality than lesional scalp, especially alopecia totalis/universalis.

The V and J genes are TRBV27 and TRBJ2-2; the D is unclear. Sequencing was done on a sample of NKG2D-high CD8+ T cells sorted from blood. The source is a human donor with alopecia areata. The CDR3 is CASSLFLANTGELFF. For the CDR3, the DNA is TGTGCCAGCAGTTTATTCCTAGCGAACACCGGGGAGCTGTTTTTT.